The clone carrying this TCR beta chain was seen more than once but under ten times. What it binds is unknown. V was trimmed by 7 bases and J by 7 bases, leaving 17 bases between them. Germline V gene sequence: CDR1 MNHNY, CDR2 SVGAGI (reference sequence). The CDR3 is made up of 14 amino acids. This sample was taken from a study of T-cell memory formation after mild COVID-19. Study-level results: Among clones peaking at day 37 in the second wave, SARS-CoV-2 specificity remained unconfirmed.

One entry per CDR3 protein, called by TCRdb with MiXCR from the 5' RACE reads. The sample consists of 350,000 to 500,000 distinct CDR3 sequences, 20% to 30% of them appearing once. Sequencing was performed on PBMCs or a T cell subset sorted from them (not recorded which). The clonotype was recovered from an adult woman who had mild COVID-19 (a few samples of this study predate the infection). Cell type and time point are not known. V and J are TRBV6-6 and TRBJ1-5; D unresolved. This CDR3 reads CASNLAGNLQPQHF. For the CDR3, the DNA is TGTGCCAGCAATTTGGCAGGTAATTTACAGCCCCAGCATTTT.